This TCR beta chain derives from a study of shared clonotypes between healthy human individuals (dated by TCRdb to between 2020 and 2021). Regarding the research as a whole: Three men and a couple of women, aged 18 to 49 years, made up the cohort. Per donor, three plates each were used for CD4 naive and CD4 memory, two for CD8 naive, and one for CD8 memory. To estimate repertoire size and how much clonotypes are shared between individuals, the study performed deep sequencing of blood TCR repertoires from roughly five healthy adults. To increase sequencing depth and limit assay-specific biases, TCR repertoire library preparation and sequencing were carried out by different laboratories using diverse techniques. Between about 0.9 and 9 billion PBMCs per donor were obtained by leukapheresis. Broad study findings and their caveats: Sampling was restricted to blood, and TCR repertoires in tissues likely differ from the TCR repertoires found in blood. Because the study included a small number of donors, the genetic and exposure-history diversity represented was limited. Naive subsets generally had larger estimated clonotype richness than memory subsets did. Across several donors, about 4.5% of naive CD4, roughly 3.8% of naive CD8, approximately 2.5% of memory CD4, and about 0.44% of memory CD8 clonotypes were shared. Even with the large sequencing depth, rarefaction of the sorted-subset datasets indicated that sequencing was incomplete. Compared with non-shared clonotypes, the clonotypes found in all four sorted-subset donors had higher generation probabilities. Pairwise subsampling indicated that sequencing depth was expected to affect the degree of clonotype sharing among donors.

TCR CDR3 regions were amplified from genomic DNA by multiplex PCR using the deep immunoSEQ assay. Extracted genomic DNA from each cell subset was spread evenly across all wells of several immunoSEQ 96-well plates, with each plate serving as a replicate. For sorted subsets, 150 to 250 ng of genomic DNA, equivalent to roughly 30,000 T cell genomes, went into each replicate PCR. Purified libraries were measured with a Qubit 3.0 fluorometer, size-checked on a Bioanalyzer 2100, and measured again with the KAPA Library Quantification kit. A separate single-read 150-cycle Illumina NextSeq 550 flow cell was used to sequence each immunoSEQ 96-well plate. Turning to the authors' computational methods: Because the immunoSEQ output held only junctional sequences and lacked quality scores, the filtering could not match the filtering applied to full-length reads. Sequences were annotated with PyIR, a Python wrapper for IgBLAST v1.9, and V/J genes and CDR3 were assigned using IMGT germline references. Reads were removed for weak V/J assignments (E-value above 1e-6), missing CDR3, stop codons, out-of-frame junctions, or ambiguous translated residues. A V3J clonotype was defined by an identical inferred V gene, J gene, and CDR3 amino acid sequence. Percentage overlap between repertoires was calculated by dividing the number of shared unique clonotypes by the size of the smaller repertoire. Three approaches were used to assess repertoire richness: RTK rarefaction, the Chao1 estimator, and Recon v2.1 estimates of unobserved clonotypes. For all TCRbeta clonotypes obtained by the gDNA method from a handful of donors, generation probabilities were computed with OLGA. TCRdb mirrors the immuneACCESS table, restricted to in-frame sequences. Some clones are absent from its copies; in checked studies, under half trace to an unresolved V gene, and the reason for the others is unknown. Clone size and the V and J calls come from that table; the DNA yielded D and trimming. The sample table lists 2.5 million or so clones, about 92% of them with a count of one. The top ten constitute over 0.12% of the sample.

With respect to this clone: What antigen it recognizes has not been identified. Base qualities are not provided; no much larger clone lies one nucleotide away.

Donors were healthy HIV-negative adults with no recently reported acute infections or vaccinations. Every donor was a Caucasian adult residing in Nashville, Tennessee, USA. CD4+ T cells were enriched through magnetic negative selection, after which naive cells were positively selected on CD45RA and the remaining negative fraction served as the memory subset. Blood was obtained by leukapheresis, after which PBMCs were separated by Ficoll-Histopaque density gradient centrifugation and cryopreserved in liquid nitrogen vapor phase. Purity and quantity of every magnetically sorted T cell population were checked by analytical flow cytometry. From each sorted fraction, genomic DNA was isolated and quantified by UV absorbance on a Nanodrop 2000c. The CDR3 covers 13 residues, taking in both the cysteine and the phenylalanine. The kept DNA is CDR3 alone, 39 bases in frame from the first base. CDR1 and CDR2 are drawn from the germline V gene: SGHRS, YFSETQ. The junction carries 11 bases between V and J, which are trimmed by 5 bases and 6 bases respectively.

The sample comprised naive CD4+ T cells sorted from blood. The cell subset or site label for this specimen denotes: CD45RA+ positively selected. The source of this sequence is a man in his late teens or twenties in good health. This sequence uses TRBV5-1 and TRBJ1-4; the D gene lacks a confident call. Here the CDR3 is given as CASRAGLYEKLFF. The nucleotide sequence is given as TGCGCCAGCAGGGCAGGTCTGTATGAAAAACTGTTTTTT.